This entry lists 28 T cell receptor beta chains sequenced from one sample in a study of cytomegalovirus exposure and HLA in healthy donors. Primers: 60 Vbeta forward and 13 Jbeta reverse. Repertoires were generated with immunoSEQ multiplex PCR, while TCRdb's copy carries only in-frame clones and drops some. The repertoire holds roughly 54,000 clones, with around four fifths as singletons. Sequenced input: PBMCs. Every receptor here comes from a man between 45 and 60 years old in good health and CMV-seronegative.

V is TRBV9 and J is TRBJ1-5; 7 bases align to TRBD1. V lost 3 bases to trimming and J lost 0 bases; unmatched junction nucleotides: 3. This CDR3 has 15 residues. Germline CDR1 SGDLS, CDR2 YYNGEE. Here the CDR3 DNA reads TGTGCCAGCAGCGCAACAGGGGTTAGCAATCAGCCCCAGCATTTT. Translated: CASSATGVSNQPQHF. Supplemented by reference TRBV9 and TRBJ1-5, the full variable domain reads DSGVTQTPKHLITATGQRVTLRCSPRSGDLSVYWYQQSLDQGLQFLIQYYNGEERAKGNILERFSAQQFPDLHSELNLSSLELGDSALYFCASSATGVSNQPQHFGDGTRLSIL.

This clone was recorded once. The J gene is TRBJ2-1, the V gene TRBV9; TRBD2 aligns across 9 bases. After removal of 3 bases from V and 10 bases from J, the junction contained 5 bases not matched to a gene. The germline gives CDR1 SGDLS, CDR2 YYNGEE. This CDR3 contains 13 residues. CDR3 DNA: TGTGCCAGCAGCGACTATCTAGCGGGGGAGCAGTTCTTC. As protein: CASSDYLAGEQFF.

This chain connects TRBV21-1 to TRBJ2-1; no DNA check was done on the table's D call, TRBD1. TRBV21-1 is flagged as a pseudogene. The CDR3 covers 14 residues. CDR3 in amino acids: CASSERGNYNEQFF. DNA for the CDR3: TGTGCCAGCAGCGAAAGGGGTAACTACAATGAGCAGTTCTTC.

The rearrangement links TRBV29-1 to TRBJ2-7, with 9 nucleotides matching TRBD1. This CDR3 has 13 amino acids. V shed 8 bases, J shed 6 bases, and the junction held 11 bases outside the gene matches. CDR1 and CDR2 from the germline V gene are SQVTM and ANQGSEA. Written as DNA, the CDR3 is TGCAGCACCGGGACAGGGAGCTCAGCCGAGCAGTACTTC. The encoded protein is CSTGTGSSAEQYF.

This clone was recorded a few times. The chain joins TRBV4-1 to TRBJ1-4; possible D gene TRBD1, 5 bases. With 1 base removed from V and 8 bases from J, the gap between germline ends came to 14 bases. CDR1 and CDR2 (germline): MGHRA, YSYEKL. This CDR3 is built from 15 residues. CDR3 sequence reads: CASSQVPGEGEKLFF. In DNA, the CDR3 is TGCGCCAGCAGCCAAGTGCCGGGGGAAGGGGAAAAACTGTTTTTT.

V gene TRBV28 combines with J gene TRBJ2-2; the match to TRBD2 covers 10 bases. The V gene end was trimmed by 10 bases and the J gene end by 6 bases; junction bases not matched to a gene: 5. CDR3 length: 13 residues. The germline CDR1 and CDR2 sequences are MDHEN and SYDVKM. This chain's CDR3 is CAISSGGAGELFF. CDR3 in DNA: TGTGCCATATCTAGCGGGGGTGCCGGGGAGCTGTTTTTT.

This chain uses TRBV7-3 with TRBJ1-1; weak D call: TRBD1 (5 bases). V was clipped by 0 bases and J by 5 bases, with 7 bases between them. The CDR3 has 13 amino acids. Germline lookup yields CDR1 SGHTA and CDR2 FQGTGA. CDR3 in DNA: TGTGCCAGCAGCTTAACGGGGGGGACTGAAGCTTTCTTT. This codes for CASSLTGGTEAFF.

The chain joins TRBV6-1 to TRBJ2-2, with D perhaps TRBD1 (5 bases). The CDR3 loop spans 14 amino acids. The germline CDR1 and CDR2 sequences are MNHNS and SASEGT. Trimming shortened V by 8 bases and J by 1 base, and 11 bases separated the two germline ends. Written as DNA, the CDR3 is TGTGCCAGCCTGAATACAGGGAACACCGGGGAGCTGTTTTTT. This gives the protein CASLNTGNTGELFF.

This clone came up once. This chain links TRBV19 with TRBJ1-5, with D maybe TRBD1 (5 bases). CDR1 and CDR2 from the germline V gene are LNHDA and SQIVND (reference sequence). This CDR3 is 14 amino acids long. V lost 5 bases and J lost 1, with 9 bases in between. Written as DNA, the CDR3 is TGTGCCAGTAGTGACGGGGGAAGCAATCAGCCCCAGCATTTT. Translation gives CASSDGGSNQPQHF.

In nucleotides, the CDR3 is TGTGCCAGCAGTTATATCCCGGGGACACAGCGTAATTCACCCCTCCACTTT. It yields the protein CASSYIPGTQRNSPLHF. The gene calls are TRBV28 and TRBJ1-6; a weak D match, TRBD1 (6 bases). V was cut by 4 bases and J by 6 bases, with 19 bases left in between. The length of the CDR3 is 17 residues. The germline V gene has CDR1 MDHEN and CDR2 SYDVKM.

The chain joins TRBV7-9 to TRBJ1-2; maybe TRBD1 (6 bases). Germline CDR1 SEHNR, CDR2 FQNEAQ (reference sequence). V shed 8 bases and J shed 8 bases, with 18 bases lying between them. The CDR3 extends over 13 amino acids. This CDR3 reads CASAPWTVGGYTF. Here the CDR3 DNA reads TGTGCCAGCGCCCCCTGGACAGTTGGAGGCTACACCTTC.

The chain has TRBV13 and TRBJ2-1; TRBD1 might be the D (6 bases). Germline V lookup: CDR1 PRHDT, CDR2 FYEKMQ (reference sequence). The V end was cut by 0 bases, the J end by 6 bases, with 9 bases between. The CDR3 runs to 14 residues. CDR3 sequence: CASSLGTRGNEQFF. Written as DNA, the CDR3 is TGTGCCAGCAGCTTAGGCACCAGGGGCAATGAGCAGTTCTTC.

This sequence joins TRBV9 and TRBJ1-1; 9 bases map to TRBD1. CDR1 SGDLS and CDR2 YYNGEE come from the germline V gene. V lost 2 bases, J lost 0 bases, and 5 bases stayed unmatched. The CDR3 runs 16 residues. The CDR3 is CASSVTGGDMNTEAFF. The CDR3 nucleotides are TGTGCCAGCAGCGTCACAGGGGGCGACATGAACACTGAAGCTTTCTTT.

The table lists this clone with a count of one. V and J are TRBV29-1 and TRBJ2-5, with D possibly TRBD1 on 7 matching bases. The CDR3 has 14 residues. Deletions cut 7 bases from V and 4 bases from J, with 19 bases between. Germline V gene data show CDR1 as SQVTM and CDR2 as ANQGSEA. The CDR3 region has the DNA TGCAGCGCTCCTCCCCCCCAGGGGGGAGAGACCCAGTACTTC. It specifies CSAPPPQGGETQYF.

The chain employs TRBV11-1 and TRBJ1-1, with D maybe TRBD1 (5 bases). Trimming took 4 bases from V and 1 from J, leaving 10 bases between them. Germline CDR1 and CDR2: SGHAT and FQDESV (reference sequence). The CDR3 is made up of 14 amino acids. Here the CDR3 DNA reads TGTGCCAGCAGCTGGGGCACACGGAACACTGAAGCTTTCTTT. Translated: CASSWGTRNTEAFF.

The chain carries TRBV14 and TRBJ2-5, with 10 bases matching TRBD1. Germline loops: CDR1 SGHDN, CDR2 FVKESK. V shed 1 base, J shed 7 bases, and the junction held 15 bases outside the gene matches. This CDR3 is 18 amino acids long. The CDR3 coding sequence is TGTGCCAGCAGCCAAGGGGACAGGGGATTTCGCACAAGGGGGACCCAGTACTTC. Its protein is CASSQGDRGFRTRGTQYF.

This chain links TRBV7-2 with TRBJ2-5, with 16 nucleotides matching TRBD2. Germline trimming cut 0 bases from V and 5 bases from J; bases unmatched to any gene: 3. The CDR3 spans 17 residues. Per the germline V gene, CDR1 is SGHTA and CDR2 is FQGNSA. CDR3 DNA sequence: TGTGCCAGCAGCTTAGCGGGACTAGCGGGGGGGCTGGAGACCCAGTACTTC. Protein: CASSLAGLAGGLETQYF.

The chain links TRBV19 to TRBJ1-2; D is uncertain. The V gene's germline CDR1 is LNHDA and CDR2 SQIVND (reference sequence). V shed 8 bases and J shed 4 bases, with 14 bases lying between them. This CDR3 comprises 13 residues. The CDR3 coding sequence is TGTGCCAGTGTGATCAGGCCCGGCTATGGCTACACCTTC. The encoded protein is CASVIRPGYGYTF.

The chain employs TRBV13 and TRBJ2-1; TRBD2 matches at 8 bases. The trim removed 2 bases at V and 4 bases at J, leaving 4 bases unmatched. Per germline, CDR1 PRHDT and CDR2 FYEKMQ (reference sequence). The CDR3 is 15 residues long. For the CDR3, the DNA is TGTGCCAGCAGCTTAAGACTAGCGATTTACAATGAGCAGTTCTTC. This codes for CASSLRLAIYNEQFF.

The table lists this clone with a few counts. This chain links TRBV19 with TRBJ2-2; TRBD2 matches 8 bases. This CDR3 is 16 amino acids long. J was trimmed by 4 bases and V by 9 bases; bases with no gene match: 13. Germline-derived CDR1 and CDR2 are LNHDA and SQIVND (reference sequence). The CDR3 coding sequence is TGTGCCAGCGGGACTAGTCTAGGTGCCCGCACCGGGGAGCTGTTTTTT. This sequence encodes CASGTSLGARTGELFF.

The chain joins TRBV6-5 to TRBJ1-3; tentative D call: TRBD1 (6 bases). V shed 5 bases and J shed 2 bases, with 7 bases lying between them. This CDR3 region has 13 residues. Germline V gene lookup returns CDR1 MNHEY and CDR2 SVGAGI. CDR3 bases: TGTGCCAGCAGTCAGGGGCCTGGAAACACCATATATTTT. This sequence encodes CASSQGPGNTIYF.

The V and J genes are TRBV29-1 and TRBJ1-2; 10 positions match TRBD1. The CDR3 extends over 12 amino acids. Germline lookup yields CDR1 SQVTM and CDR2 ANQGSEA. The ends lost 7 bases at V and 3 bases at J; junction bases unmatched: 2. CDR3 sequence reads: CSGGQGDYGYTF. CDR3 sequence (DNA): TGCAGCGGTGGACAGGGGGACTATGGCTACACCTTC.

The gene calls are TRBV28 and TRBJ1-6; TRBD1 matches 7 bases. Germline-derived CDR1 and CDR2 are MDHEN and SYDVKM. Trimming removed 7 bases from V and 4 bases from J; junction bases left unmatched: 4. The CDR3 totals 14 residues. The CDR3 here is CASTPGGYNSPLHF. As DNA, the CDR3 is TGTGCCAGCACCCCAGGGGGGTATAATTCACCCCTCCACTTT.

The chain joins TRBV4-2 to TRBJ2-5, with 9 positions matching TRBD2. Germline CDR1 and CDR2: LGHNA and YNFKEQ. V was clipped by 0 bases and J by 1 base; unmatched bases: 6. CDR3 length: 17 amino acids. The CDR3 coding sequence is TGTGCCAGCAGCCAAGAAGGGGCGGGGGGGCCCCAAGAGACCCAGTACTTC. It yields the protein CASSQEGAGGPQETQYF.

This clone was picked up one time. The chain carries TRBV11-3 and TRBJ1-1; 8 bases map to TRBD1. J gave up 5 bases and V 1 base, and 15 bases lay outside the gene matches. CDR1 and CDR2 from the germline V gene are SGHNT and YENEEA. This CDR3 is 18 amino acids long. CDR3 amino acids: CASSLVYRWGQEWTEAFF. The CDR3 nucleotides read TGTGCCAGCAGCTTAGTTTACCGCTGGGGACAGGAGTGGACTGAAGCTTTCTTT.

The CDR3 protein is CASSLGQNLLSYEQYF. CDR3 sequence (DNA): TGTGCCAGCTCACTGGGACAGAACCTCCTCTCCTACGAGCAGTACTTC. V usage is TRBV18 and J usage is TRBJ2-7, with 7 bases aligning to TRBD1. The germline gives CDR1 KGHSH, CDR2 LQKENI. V was clipped by 4 bases and J by 0 bases; unmatched bases: 9. CDR3 size: 16 residues.

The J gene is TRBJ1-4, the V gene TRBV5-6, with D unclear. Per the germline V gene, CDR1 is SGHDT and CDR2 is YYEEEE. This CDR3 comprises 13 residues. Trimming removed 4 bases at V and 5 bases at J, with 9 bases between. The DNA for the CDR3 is TGTGCCAGCAGCGTCCTTAGCAATGAAAAACTGTTTTTT. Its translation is CASSVLSNEKLFF.

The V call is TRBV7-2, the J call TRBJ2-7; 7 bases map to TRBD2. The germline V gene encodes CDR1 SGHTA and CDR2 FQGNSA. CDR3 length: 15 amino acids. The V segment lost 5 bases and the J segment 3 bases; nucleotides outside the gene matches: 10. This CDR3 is CASSPRGGRFYEQYF. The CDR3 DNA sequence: TGTGCCAGCAGCCCCCGCGGGGGTCGTTTCTACGAGCAGTACTTC. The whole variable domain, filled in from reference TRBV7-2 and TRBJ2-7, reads GAGVSQSPSNKVTEKGKDVELRCDPISGHTALYWYRQSLGQGLEFLIYFQGNSAPDKSGLPSDRFSAERTGGSVSTLTIQRTQQEDSAVYLCASSPRGGRFYEQYFGPGTRLTVT.